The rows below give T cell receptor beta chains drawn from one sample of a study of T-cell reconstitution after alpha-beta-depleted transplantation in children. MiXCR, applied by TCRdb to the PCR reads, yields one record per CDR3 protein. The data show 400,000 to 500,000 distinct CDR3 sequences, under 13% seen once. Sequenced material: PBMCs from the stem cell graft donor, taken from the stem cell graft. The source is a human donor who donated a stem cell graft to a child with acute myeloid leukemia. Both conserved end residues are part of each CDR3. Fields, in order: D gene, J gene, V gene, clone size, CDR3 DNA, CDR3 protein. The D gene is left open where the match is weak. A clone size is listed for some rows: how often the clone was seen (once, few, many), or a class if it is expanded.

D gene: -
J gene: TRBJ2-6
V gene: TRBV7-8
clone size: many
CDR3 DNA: TGTGCCAGCAGCTCCACAGGACCTGGGGCCAACGTCCTGACTTTC
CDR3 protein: CASSSTGPGANVLTF

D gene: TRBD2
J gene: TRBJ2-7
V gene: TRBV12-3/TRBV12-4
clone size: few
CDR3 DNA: TGTGCCAGCAGTCCCCCGGTTGGGGAGGGCTACGAGCAGTACTTC
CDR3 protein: CASSPPVGEGYEQYF

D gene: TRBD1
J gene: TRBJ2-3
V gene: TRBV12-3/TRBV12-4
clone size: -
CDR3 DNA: TGTGCCAGCATTGAATCAGGGGGCGCAGTCACAGATACGCAGTATTTT
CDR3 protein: CASIESGGAVTDTQYF

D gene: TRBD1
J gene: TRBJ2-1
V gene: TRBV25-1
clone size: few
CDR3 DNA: TGTGCCAGCAGTGTAACTGGGACAGGGACCTACAATGAGCAGTTCTTC
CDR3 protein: CASSVTGTGTYNEQFF

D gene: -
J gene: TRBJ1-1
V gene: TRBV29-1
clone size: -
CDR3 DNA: TGCAGCGTTGAAGGTGGCAGTCTGAACACTGAAGCTTTCTTT
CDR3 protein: CSVEGGSLNTEAFF

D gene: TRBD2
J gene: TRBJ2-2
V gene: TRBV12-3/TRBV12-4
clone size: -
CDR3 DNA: TGTGCCAGCAGTTTTGGGGAAAGACTAGCGGGGGGGCCCCGGGACACCGGGGAGCCGTTTTTT
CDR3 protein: CASSFGERLAGGPRDTGEPFF

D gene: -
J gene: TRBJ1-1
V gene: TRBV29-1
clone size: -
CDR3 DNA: TGCAGCGGAGGGGACCGGACAACTAAAATGAACACTGAAGCTTTCTTT
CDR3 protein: CSGGDRTTKMNTEAFF

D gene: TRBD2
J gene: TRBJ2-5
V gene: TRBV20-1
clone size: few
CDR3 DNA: TGCAGTGCGGCGAGACTACTAGCGGGAGAGACCCAGTACTTC
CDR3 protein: CSAARLLAGETQYF

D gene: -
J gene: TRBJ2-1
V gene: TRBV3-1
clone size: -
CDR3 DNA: TGTGCCAGCAGCCAGGGATATGAGCAGTTCTTC
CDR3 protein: CASSQGYEQFF

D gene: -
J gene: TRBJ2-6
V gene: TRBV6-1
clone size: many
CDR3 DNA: TGTGCCAGCAGTCAGACAGCAGGGACTGGGGCCAACGTCCTGACTTTC
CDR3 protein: CASSQTAGTGANVLTF

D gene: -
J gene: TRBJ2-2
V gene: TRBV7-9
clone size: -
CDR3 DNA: TGTGCCAGCACCCACTCGGGGGGCTATTACACCGGGGAGCTGTTTTTT
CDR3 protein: CASTHSGGYYTGELFF

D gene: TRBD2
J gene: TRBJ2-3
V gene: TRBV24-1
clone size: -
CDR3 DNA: TGTGCCACCAGTGATTCTTTAGCGGGGGGCCGCACAGATACGCAGTATTTT
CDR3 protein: CATSDSLAGGRTDTQYF

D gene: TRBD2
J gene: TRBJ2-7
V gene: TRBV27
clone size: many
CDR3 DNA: TGTGCCAGCAGTGCCCGGACTAGCGGATACAACTCCTACGAGCAGTACTTC
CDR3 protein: CASSARTSGYNSYEQYF

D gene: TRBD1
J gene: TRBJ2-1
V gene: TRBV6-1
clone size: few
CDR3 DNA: TGTGCCAGCAGGGGGACAGGGGCGGGTTACAATGAGCAGTTCTTC
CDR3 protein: CASRGTGAGYNEQFF

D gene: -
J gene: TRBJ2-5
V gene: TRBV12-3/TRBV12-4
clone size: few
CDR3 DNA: TGTGCCAGCAGTTTAGCCCCTGGGGCTCCCGTGGGGACCCAGTACTTC
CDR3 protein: CASSLAPGAPVGTQYF

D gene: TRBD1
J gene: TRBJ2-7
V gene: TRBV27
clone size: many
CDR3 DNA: TGTGCCAGCAGTCCAGGGGGCTCCTACGAGCAGTACTTC
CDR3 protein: CASSPGGSYEQYF

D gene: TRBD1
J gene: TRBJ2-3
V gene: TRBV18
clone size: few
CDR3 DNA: TGTGCCAGCTCACCCGGACAGGCTTTCACAGATACGCAGTATTTT
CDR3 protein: CASSPGQAFTDTQYF

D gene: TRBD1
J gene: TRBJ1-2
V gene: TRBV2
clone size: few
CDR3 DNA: TGTGCCAGCAGGCAAACCGGGACAGGGCATGGCTACACCTTC
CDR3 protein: CASRQTGTGHGYTF

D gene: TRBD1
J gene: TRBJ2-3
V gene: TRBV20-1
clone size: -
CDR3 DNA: TGCAGTGCTAGAGACGGACAGGGGACGGCAGATACGCAGTATTTT
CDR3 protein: CSARDGQGTADTQYF

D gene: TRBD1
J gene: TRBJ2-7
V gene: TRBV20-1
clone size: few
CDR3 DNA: TGCAGTGCAACCGGGACAGTCCCCTACGAGCAGTACTTC
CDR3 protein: CSATGTVPYEQYF

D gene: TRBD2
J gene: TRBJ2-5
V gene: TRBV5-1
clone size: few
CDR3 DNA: TGCGCCAGCGGCCCAAGCGGGGGGTACCAAGAGACCCAGTACTTC
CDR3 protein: CASGPSGGYQETQYF

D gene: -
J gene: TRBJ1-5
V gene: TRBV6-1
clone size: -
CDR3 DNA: TGTGCCAGCAGTCAGGGTAGTCAGCCCCAGCATTTT
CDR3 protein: CASSQGSQPQHF

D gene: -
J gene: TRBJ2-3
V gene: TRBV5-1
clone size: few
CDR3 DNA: TGCGCCAGCAGCTTGGTGGGGGCGCCGGTCACAGATACGCAGTATTTT
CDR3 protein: CASSLVGAPVTDTQYF

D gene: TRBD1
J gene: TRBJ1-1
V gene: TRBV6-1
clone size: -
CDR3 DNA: TGTGCCAGCAGTGTCCCGGGACAGGGATCGATTGAAGCTTTCTTT
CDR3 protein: CASSVPGQGSIEAFF

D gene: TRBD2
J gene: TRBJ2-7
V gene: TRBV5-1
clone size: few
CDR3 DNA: TGCGCCAGCAGCTTGGAAGGGACTAGCGCTCTCGAGCAGTACTTC
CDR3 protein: CASSLEGTSALEQYF

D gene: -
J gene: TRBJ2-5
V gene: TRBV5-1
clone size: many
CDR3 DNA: TGCGCCAGCAGCTTGGAGGGTTTCCAAGAGACCCAGTACTTC
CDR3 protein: CASSLEGFQETQYF

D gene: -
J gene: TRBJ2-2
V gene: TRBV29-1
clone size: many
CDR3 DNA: TGCAGCGCGCGGTACACCGGGGAGCTGTTTTTT
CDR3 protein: CSARYTGELFF

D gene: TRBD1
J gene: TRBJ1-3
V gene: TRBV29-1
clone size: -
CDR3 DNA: TGCAGCGTTAAAACAGGGGGCTTCGGCACCATATATTTT
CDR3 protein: CSVKTGGFGTIYF

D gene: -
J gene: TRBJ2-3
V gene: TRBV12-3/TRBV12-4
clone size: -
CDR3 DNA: TGTGCCAGCAGCTACCAGAACTCAGGGGCAGATACGCAGTATTTT
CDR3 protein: CASSYQNSGADTQYF

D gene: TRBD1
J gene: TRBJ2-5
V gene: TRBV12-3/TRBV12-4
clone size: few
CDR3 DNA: TGTGCCAGCAGTCACAACAACAGGGGGCTTCTGGAGACCCAGTACTTC
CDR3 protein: CASSHNNRGLLETQYF

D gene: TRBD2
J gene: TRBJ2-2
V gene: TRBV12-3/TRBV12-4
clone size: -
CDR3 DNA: TGTGCCAGCAGTCCACTAGCGGGGAGGGTCACCGGGGAGCTGTTTTTT
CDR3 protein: CASSPLAGRVTGELFF

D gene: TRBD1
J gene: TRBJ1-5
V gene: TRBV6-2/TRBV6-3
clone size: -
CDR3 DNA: TGTGCCAGCAGCCCCTCTGGGACAGGATTTAGCAATCAGCCCCAGCATTTT
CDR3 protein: CASSPSGTGFSNQPQHF

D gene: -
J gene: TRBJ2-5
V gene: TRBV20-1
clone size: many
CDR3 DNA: TGCAGTGCTAGAGAAGGGCATGGGGATATGGAGACCCAGTACTTC
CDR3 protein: CSAREGHGDMETQYF

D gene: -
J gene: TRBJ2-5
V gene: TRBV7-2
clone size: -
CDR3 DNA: TGTGCCAGCAGCTTAATAATCGGAGCCCAGTACTTC
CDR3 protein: CASSLIIGAQYF

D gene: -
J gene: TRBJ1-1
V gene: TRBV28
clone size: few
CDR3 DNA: TGTGCCAGCAGTCCGGGGGGTGGTGACACTGAAGCTTTCTTT
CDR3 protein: CASSPGGGDTEAFF

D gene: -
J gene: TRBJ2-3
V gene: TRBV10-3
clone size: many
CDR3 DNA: TGTGCCACCGAGGCAGGCCGCACAGATACGCAGTATTTT
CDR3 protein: CATEAGRTDTQYF

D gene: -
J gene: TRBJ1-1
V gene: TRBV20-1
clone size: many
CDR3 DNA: TGCAGTGCTGGGCCCTCTATGAACACTGAAGCTTTCTTT
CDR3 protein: CSAGPSMNTEAFF

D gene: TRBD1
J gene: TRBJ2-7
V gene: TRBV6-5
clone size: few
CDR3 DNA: TGTGCCAGCAGTTACTCGGGCCCGGGACAGGTACCCTACGAGCAGTACTTC
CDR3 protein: CASSYSGPGQVPYEQYF

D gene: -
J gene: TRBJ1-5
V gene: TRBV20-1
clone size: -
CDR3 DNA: TGCAGTGCTAGGGCGGGGGACGAAGATCAGCCCCAGCATTTT
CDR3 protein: CSARAGDEDQPQHF

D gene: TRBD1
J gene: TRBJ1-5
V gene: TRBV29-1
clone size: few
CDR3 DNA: TGCAGCGTTGCGACAGGGAGTCGGAATCAGCCCCAGCATTTT
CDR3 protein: CSVATGSRNQPQHF

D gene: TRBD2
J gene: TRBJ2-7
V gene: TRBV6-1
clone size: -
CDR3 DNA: TGTGCCAGCAGTGAACCTAGCGGGAGCTCATCCGAGCAGTACTTC
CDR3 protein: CASSEPSGSSSEQYF

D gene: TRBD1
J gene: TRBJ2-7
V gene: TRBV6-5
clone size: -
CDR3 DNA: TGTGCCAGCAGTTACAGACAGGGGGTCGACGAGCAGTACTTC
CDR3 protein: CASSYRQGVDEQYF

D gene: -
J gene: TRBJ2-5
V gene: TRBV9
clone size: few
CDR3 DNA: TGTGCCAGCAGCGTAGGAGGCGGTTGGGACAAAGGGCAAGAGACCCAGTACTTC
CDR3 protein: CASSVGGGWDKGQETQYF

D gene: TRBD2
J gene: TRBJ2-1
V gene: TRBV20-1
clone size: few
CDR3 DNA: TGCAGTGCTCGGCGGGGGGCCGGGGAGCAGTTCTTC
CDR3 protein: CSARRGAGEQFF

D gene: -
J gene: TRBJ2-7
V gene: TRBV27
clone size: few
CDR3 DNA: TGTGCCAGCAGTCCACTAGGGGGAAGGGCCTACGAGCAGTACTTC
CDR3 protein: CASSPLGGRAYEQYF

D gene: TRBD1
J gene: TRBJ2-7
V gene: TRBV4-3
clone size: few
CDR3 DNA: TGCGCCAGCAGCCAACGGACAGGGTTTGAGCAGTACTTC
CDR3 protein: CASSQRTGFEQYF

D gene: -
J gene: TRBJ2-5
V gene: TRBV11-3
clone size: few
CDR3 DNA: TGTGCCAGCAGCTTGAGACAGCAAGAGACCCAGTACTTC
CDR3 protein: CASSLRQQETQYF

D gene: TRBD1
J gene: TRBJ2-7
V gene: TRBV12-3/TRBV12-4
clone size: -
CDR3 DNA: TGTGCCAGCAGTAAGGGGACAGGGCCCTACGAGCAGTACTTC
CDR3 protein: CASSKGTGPYEQYF

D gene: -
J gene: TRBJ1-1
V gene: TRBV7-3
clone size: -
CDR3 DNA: TGTGCCAGCAGCGCAGATATGAACACTGAAGCTTTCTTT
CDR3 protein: CASSADMNTEAFF

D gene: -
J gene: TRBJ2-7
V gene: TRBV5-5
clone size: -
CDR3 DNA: TGTGCCAGCACCCAAGGGCTAGCCGCGTCCTACGAGCAGTACTTC
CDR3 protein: CASTQGLAASYEQYF

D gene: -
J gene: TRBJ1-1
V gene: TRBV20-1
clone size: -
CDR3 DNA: TGCAGTGCTAGAGACCCCCGGGGCCCCTGGGCTGAAGCTTTCTTT
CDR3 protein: CSARDPRGPWAEAFF

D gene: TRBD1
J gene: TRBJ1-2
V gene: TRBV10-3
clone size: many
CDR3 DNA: TGTGCCATCAGCGCCCAACCGGGACAGGGAGACTATGGCTACACCTTC
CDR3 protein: CAISAQPGQGDYGYTF

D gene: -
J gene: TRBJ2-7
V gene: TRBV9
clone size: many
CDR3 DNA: TGTGCCAGCAGCGTAGGGACGGCTTCCGAGCAGTACTTC
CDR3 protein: CASSVGTASEQYF

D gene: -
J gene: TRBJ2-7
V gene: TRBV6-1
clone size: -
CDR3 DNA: TGTGCCAGCAGTACAAGACAGGCCTACGAGCAGTACTTC
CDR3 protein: CASSTRQAYEQYF

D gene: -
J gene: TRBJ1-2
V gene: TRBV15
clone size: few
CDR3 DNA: TGTGCCACCAGCAGAGTCACGGGCTATGGCTACACCTTC
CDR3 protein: CATSRVTGYGYTF